Listed below are T cell receptor beta chains from one sample, sequenced in a study of blood T cells in healthy people across ages. Each CDR3 protein gets one entry after TCRdb re-called the 5' RACE reads with MiXCR. The sample yields over a million distinct CDR3 sequences, approximately 59% seen once. The specimen sequenced was blood. The receptors stem from a man between 18 and 29 years old in good health. CDR3s include the opening cysteine and the closing phenylalanine or tryptophan. A D gene is named only where the DNA matches it firmly. Some rows have no size entry. The others give once, few or many, or a class for an expanded clone.

TRBJ2-7,TRBD2,TRBV20-1,NA,CSAEGTSGSSEQYF,TGCAGTGCTGAGGGCACTAGCGGGAGTAGCGAGCAGTACTTC
TRBJ2-7,NA,TRBV5-6,NA,CASSFGALRTESYEQYF,TGTGCCAGCAGCTTTGGCGCCCTTAGGACAGAGTCCTACGAGCAGTACTTC
TRBJ2-6,NA,TRBV7-9,NA,CASSIDIQGTGANVLTF,TGTGCCAGCAGCATAGATATCCAGGGCACTGGGGCCAACGTCCTGACTTTC
TRBJ2-5,NA,TRBV6-2/TRBV6-3,NA,CASSRLQATQETQYF,TGTGCCAGCAGCCGCCTACAGGCCACCCAAGAGACCCAGTACTTC
TRBJ2-1,NA,TRBV27,NA,CASSLSTSSYNEQFF,TGTGCCAGCAGTTTATCGACTAGTAGCTACAATGAGCAGTTCTTC
TRBJ2-7,NA,TRBV27,NA,CASSRTAPPYKQYF,TGTGCCAGCAGTAGGACAGCTCCCCCCTACAAGCAGTACTTC
TRBJ2-7,TRBD2,TRBV4-1,few,CASSLIAGGRYEQYF,TGCGCCAGCAGCCTAATAGCGGGAGGTCGGTACGAGCAGTACTTC
TRBJ2-5,TRBD2,TRBV5-4,NA,CASSLVGSGSETQYF,TGTGCCAGCAGCTTGGTTGGTAGCGGGAGCGAGACCCAGTACTTC
TRBJ2-7,NA,TRBV7-9,NA,CASSLGGGVPHEQYF,TGTGCCAGCAGCTTAGGTGGAGGGGTTCCCCACGAGCAGTACTTC
TRBJ2-1,NA,TRBV27,few,CASSSPRLLYNEQFF,TGTGCCAGCAGTTCTCCTCGACTGCTGTACAATGAGCAGTTCTTC
TRBJ2-2,NA,TRBV29-1,NA,CSVFQGPPGGELFF,TGCAGCGTTTTTCAGGGGCCCCCGGGCGGGGAGCTGTTTTTT
TRBJ2-1,NA,TRBV6-6,few,CASSSPWDEIGNEQFF,TGTGCCAGCAGTTCCCCATGGGACGAAATCGGCAATGAGCAGTTCTTC
TRBJ2-1,NA,TRBV29-1,few,CSANPRELNEQFF,TGCAGCGCCAACCCGAGGGAACTGAATGAGCAGTTCTTC
TRBJ2-5,NA,TRBV7-2,NA,CASSSRGGLGDF,TGTGCCAGCAGCTCCCGAGGGGGGCTAGGGGACTTC
TRBJ2-5,TRBD2,TRBV6-2/TRBV6-3,NA,CASSYLGLAGEETQYF,TGTGCCAGCAGTTACTTAGGACTAGCGGGTGAAGAGACCCAGTACTTC
TRBJ2-7,NA,TRBV6-6,NA,CASSSYRAHRDEQYF,TGTGCCAGCAGCTCATACAGGGCCCACCGGGACGAGCAGTACTTC
TRBJ1-6,NA,TRBV12-3/TRBV12-4,NA,CATGGDVNSPLHF,TGTGCCACCGGGGGGGATGTCAATTCACCCCTCCACTTT
TRBJ1-6,TRBD1,TRBV12-3/TRBV12-4,NA,CASSFQGAVVDLHF,TGTGCCAGCAGTTTCCAGGGGGCGGTCGTGGACCTCCACTTT
TRBJ1-5,NA,TRBV29-1,NA,CSVAGDNQPQHF,TGCAGCGTTGCTGGGGACAATCAGCCCCAGCATTTT
TRBJ1-2,NA,TRBV29-1,NA,CSVEAGGADYGYTF,TGCAGCGTTGAAGCCGGGGGGGCGGACTATGGCTACACCTTC
TRBJ2-7,NA,TRBV10-1,NA,CASSEMEGRSEQYF,TGCGCCAGCAGTGAGATGGAGGGGCGAAGCGAGCAGTACTTC
TRBJ2-4,NA,TRBV20-1,few,CSADGALFAKNIQYF,TGCAGTGCCGACGGGGCCCTATTTGCCAAAAACATTCAGTACTTC
TRBJ1-5,NA,TRBV6-5,few,CASSYRGNQPQHF,TGTGCCAGCAGTTATCGAGGCAATCAGCCCCAGCATTTT
TRBJ1-1,NA,TRBV3-1,NA,CASTLGNTEAFF,TGTGCCAGCACCCTGGGGAACACTGAAGCTTTCTTT
TRBJ2-4,NA,TRBV4-3,few,CASSQVGHSPEQYF,TGCGCCAGCAGCCAAGTAGGACACTCTCCGGAGCAGTACTTC
TRBJ2-1,TRBD2,TRBV7-9,NA,CASSPQEGGSYNEQFF,TGTGCCAGCAGCCCCCAAGAGGGAGGGTCCTACAATGAGCAGTTCTTC
TRBJ1-2,TRBD1,TRBV20-1,NA,CSARDLTFSTGEGGYTF,TGCAGTGCTAGAGATCTAACTTTTTCGACAGGGGAAGGTGGCTACACCTTC
TRBJ2-4,NA,TRBV20-1,NA,CSARDRGATYERYF,TGCAGTGCTAGAGACAGGGGCGCTACCTACGAGCGGTACTTC
TRBJ2-7,NA,TRBV11-2,NA,CASSLDRASFYEQYF,TGTGCCAGCAGCTTAGATCGGGCTAGCTTCTACGAGCAGTACTTC
TRBJ2-3,TRBD1,TRBV4-1,few,CASSRLLGGGDTQYF,TGCGCCAGCAGCCGCCTACTAGGGGGCGGAGATACGCAGTATTTT
TRBJ2-3,TRBD2,TRBV20-1,NA,CSAVLLAGTDTQYF,TGCAGTGCTGTCCTACTAGCGGGCACAGATACGCAGTATTTT
TRBJ1-4,NA,TRBV20-1,NA,CSARTLTPATNEKLFF,TGCAGTGCTCGGACACTCACCCCTGCAACTAATGAAAAACTGTTTTTT
TRBJ1-2,TRBD1,TRBV12-5,few,CASGQQGKYGYTF,TGTGCTAGTGGCCAACAGGGGAAGTATGGCTACACCTTC
TRBJ1-2,TRBD1,TRBV7-9,few,CASSPRRDRVMDGYTF,TGTGCCAGCAGCCCTAGACGTGACAGGGTGATGGACGGCTACACCTTC
TRBJ2-1,NA,TRBV6-5,NA,CASSYSSRGRNEQFF,TGTGCCAGCAGTTACTCGAGTCGGGGGAGGAATGAGCAGTTCTTC
TRBJ2-2,TRBD2,TRBV12-3/TRBV12-4,NA,CASSEGSGLARRELFF,TGTGCCAGCAGTGAGGGGTCAGGACTAGCGAGGAGGGAGCTGTTTTTT
TRBJ2-1,NA,TRBV20-1,NA,CSARGSAQYNEQFF,TGCAGTGCTAGGGGGTCAGCCCAATACAATGAGCAGTTCTTC
TRBJ1-1,NA,TRBV5-1,NA,CASSLDPPGYTEAFF,TGCGCCAGCAGCTTGGACCCCCCGGGTTACACTGAAGCTTTCTTT